This T cell receptor beta chain was recorded in a study of blood T cell repertoires in COVID-19. Only a few counts were recorded for this clone. Germline loops: CDR1 SNHLY, CDR2 FYNNEI. Trimming took 6 bases from V and 0 from J, leaving 9 bases between them. The CDR3 is made up of 15 amino acids. This table comes from immunoSEQ multiplex PCR, and its TCRdb copy is limited to in-frame clones, with some not included. The sample lists about 120,000 clones; 75% to 80% were seen once. The TCR sequence derives from a human donor in a cohort sampled during active COVID-19. The gene calls are TRBV2 and TRBJ2-6, with D perhaps matching TRBD2 (6 bases). Material: peripheral blood. The CDR3 reads CASREGSSGANVLTF. The CDR3 nucleotides read TGTGCCAGCAGGGAGGGGAGCTCTGGGGCCAACGTCCTGACTTTC.